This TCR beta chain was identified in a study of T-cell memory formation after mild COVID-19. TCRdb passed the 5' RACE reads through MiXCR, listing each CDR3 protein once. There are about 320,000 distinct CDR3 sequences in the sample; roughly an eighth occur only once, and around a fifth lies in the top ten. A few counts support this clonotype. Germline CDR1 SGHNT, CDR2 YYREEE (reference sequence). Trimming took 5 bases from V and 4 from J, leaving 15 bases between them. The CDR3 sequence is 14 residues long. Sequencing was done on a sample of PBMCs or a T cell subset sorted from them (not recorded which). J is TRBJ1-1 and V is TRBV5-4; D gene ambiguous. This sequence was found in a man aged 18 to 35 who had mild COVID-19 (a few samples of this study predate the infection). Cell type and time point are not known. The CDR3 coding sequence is TGTGCCAGCAGTCCACGGGTCTCTACCACTGAAGCTTTCTTT. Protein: CASSPRVSTTEAFF.